This T cell receptor beta chain was retrieved from a study of blood T cell repertoires in COVID-19. Across the whole study: The cDNA or gDNA used as material had been derived from T cells, B-cell-depleted T cells, or PBMCs.

The protocol was immunoSEQ multiplex PCR, while the TCRdb copy is restricted to in-frame clones and leaves out a portion. The sample lists hundreds of thousands of clones, around nine tenths occurring once. This CDR3 is 16 amino acids long. V lost 0 bases and J lost 2; bases outside the gene matches: 1. This chain joins TRBV6-7 and TRBJ2-7; 13 bases align to TRBD2. Being an ORF, TRBV6-7 has a function that is uncertain. What was sequenced was peripheral blood. This TCR was recovered from a woman aged 18 to 35 who had recovered from COVID-19. Here the CDR3 reads CASSYSGLAGPYEQYV. In DNA form, the CDR3 reads TGTGCCAGCAGTTACTCGGGACTAGCGGGACCCTACGAGCAGTACGTC.